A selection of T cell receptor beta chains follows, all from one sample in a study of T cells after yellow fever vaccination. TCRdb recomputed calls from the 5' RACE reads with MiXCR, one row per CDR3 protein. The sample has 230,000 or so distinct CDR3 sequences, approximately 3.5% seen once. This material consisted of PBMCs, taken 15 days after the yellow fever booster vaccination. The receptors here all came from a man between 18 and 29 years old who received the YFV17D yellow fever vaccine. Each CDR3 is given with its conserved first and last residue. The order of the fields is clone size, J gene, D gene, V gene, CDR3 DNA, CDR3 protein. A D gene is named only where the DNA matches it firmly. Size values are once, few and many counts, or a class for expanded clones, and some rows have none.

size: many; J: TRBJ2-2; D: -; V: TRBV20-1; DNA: TGCAGTGCTACGAACACCGGGGAGCTGTTTTTT; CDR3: CSATNTGELFF
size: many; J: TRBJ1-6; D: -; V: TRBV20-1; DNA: TGCAGTGTTGGTCGAACAGGGATCTCTAATTCACCCCTCCACTTT; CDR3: CSVGRTGISNSPLHF
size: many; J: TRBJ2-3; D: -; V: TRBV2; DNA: TGTGCCAGCAGGAGGACTATGTTTCAAGATACGCAGTATTTT; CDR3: CASRRTMFQDTQYF
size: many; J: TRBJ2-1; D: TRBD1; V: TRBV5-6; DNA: TGTGCCAGCAGCTTGAGGGTATTTCGACAGGGCTACAATGAGCAGTTCTTC; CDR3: CASSLRVFRQGYNEQFF
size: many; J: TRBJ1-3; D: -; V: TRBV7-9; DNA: TGTGCCAGCAAAAAAGGAGTTGGAAACACCATATATTTT; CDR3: CASKKGVGNTIYF
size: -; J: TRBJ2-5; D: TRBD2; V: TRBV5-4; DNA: TGTGCCAGCAGGTCTGGACTAGCGGGGGTGCAAGAGACCCAGTACTTC; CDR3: CASRSGLAGVQETQYF
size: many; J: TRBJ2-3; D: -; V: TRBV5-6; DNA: TGTGCCAGCGGAGGGTCCGCAGATACGCAGTATTTT; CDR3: CASGGSADTQYF
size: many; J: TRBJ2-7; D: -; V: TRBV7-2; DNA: TGTGCCAGCAGCAAGTCGAGCGGTGAGATCTACGAGCAGTACTTC; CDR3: CASSKSSGEIYEQYF
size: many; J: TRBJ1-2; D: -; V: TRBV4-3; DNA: TGCGCCAGCAGCCAAGAGAATTGGGGGGCAGGTGGCTACACCTTC; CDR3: CASSQENWGAGGYTF
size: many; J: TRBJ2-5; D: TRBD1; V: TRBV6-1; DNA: TGTGCCAGCAGTGTTGGACAGGGCCTAAAAGAGACCCAGTACTTC; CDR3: CASSVGQGLKETQYF
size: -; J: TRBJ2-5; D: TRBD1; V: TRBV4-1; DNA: TGCGCCAGCAGCCAGTGGACAGGCGAAGAGACCCAGTACTTC; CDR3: CASSQWTGEETQYF